Each of the 8 T cell receptor beta chains below was sequenced from the same sample in a study of blood T cell dynamics during melanoma immunotherapy. Time point denoted: pre-treatment baseline. The data were produced by immunoSEQ multiplex PCR, yet TCRdb's version contains in-frame clones alone and is incomplete. The sample consists of around 13,000 clones, around 84% of them appearing once. Here the sequenced sample was blood, taken from a patient treated with checkpoint blockade. The receptor set was obtained from a human donor with melanoma.

V gene TRBV7-9 combines with J gene TRBJ2-7; maybe TRBD2 (6 bases). This CDR3 has 15 amino acids. Deletions cut 5 bases from V and 3 bases from J, with 17 bases between. Germline lookup yields CDR1 SEHNR and CDR2 FQNEAQ (reference sequence). The CDR3 DNA sequence: TGTGCCAGCAGCCCATTGGAGGGCTGGGGCTACGAGCAGTACTTC. Residues: CASSPLEGWGYEQYF.

The chain joins TRBV6-6 to TRBJ2-7; 13 bases agree with TRBD2. V gave up 0 bases and J gave up 4 bases; unmatched junction bases: 0. This CDR3 has 15 residues. Germline values: CDR1 MNHNY, CDR2 SVGAGI (reference sequence). DNA of the CDR3: TGTGCCAGCAGTTACTCGACTAGCGGGGGGTACGAGCAGTACTTC. As protein: CASSYSTSGGYEQYF.

This CDR3 reads CASSPRLWANGELFF. The CDR3 bases are TGTGCCAGCAGCCCCCGTTTATGGGCTAACGGGGAGCTGTTTTTT. This chain joins TRBV9 and TRBJ2-2; D is unresolved. This CDR3 is built from 15 residues. Germline V gene data show CDR1 as SGDLS and CDR2 as YYNGEE. V was pared by 4 bases and J by 7 bases, with 17 bases between. Looking up the rest from reference TRBV9 and TRBJ2-2 gives the full variable domain: DSGVTQTPKHLITATGQRVTLRCSPRSGDLSVYWYQQSLDQGLQFLIQYYNGEERAKGNILERFSAQQFPDLHSELNLSSLELGDSALYFCASSPRLWANGELFFGEGSRLTVL.

The chain couples TRBV28 to TRBJ2-5; D not resolved. Trimming removed 6 bases from V and 5 bases from J, with 16 bases in between. The CDR3 has 14 amino acids. CDR1 is MDHEN and CDR2 is SYDVKM in the germline V gene. CDR3 protein: CASRPTLEWETQYF. In nucleotides, the CDR3 is TGTGCCAGCAGACCCACACTGGAGTGGGAGACCCAGTACTTC.

The J gene is TRBJ1-1, the V gene TRBV19; D is undetermined. V gave up 0 bases and J gave up 10 bases, with 6 bases separating them. The CDR3 runs to 11 residues. Germline loops: CDR1 LNHDA, CDR2 SQIVND (reference sequence). The CDR3 DNA reads TGTGCCAGTAGTATAGATCGTGGAGCTTTCTTT. Its translation is CASSIDRGAFF.

The rearrangement uses TRBV7-2 and TRBJ1-1, with D tentatively TRBD1 (5 bases). V was trimmed by 1 base and J by 4 bases, leaving 10 bases between them. The germline V gene encodes CDR1 SGHTA and CDR2 FQGNSA. The CDR3 length is 14 residues. The CDR3 DNA sequence: TGTGCCAGCAGCTTAGTAGGGGCGGCCACTGAAGCTTTCTTT. This translates into CASSLVGAATEAFF.

The V gene is TRBV2, the J gene TRBJ2-5; D gene unclear. With 4 bases removed from V and 0 bases from J, the gap between germline ends came to 3 bases. Germline lookup yields CDR1 SNHLY and CDR2 FYNNEI. The CDR3 runs to 12 residues. The CDR3, as DNA: TGTGCCAGCAGTGGGGACCAAGAGACCCAGTACTTC. It yields the protein CASSGDQETQYF.

This clone was found a few times. V gene TRBV10-2 combines with J gene TRBJ1-5; no firm D call. The CDR3 consists of 13 residues. Trimming removed 6 bases at V and 7 bases at J, with 13 bases between. Germline CDR1 reads WSHSY; CDR2 reads SAAADI. The CDR3 nucleotides are TGCGCCAGCAGCGTCGGTGTGGGACAGCCCCAGCATTTT. Protein sequence: CASSVGVGQPQHF.